The present T cell receptor (beta chain) was sequenced within a study of shared clonotypes between healthy human individuals. About the study: Plates per donor: three CD4 naive, three CD4 memory, two CD8 naive, one CD8 memory. Findings and limits, study-wide: The genetic and exposure-history diversity represented was limited by few donors.

TCRdb's table, derived via immunoSEQ multiplex PCR, lists solely in-frame clones and lacks some. The table shows roughly 2.2 million clones, with 85% to 95% occurring only once. With respect to this clone: Its antigen is currently unknown.

Sequencing input: naive CD4+ T cells from PBMCs. The subset: CD45RA+ positively selected. The clonotype was recovered from a man aged 18-30 years in good health. Some clones in this sample may be carry-over from other donors' samples.

This chain's CDR3 is CASSLDRLSTDTQYF. CDR3 DNA sequence: TGCGCCAGCAGCTTGGACAGACTAAGCACAGATACGCAGTATTTT. The chain uses TRBV5-1 and TRBJ2-3, with D tentatively TRBD2 (5 bases). The length of the CDR3 is 15 residues. The V end was cut by 0 bases, the J end by 0 bases, with 8 bases between. Per germline, CDR1 SGHRS and CDR2 YFSETQ.